Below are 15 T cell receptor beta chains sequenced from a single sample in a study of human T cells and chemical hapten exposure. TCRdb recomputed calls from the RACE reads with MiXCR, one row per CDR3 protein. The sample lists over 300,000 distinct CDR3 sequences, more than 4.5% seen once, with approximately 2.8% in the top ten. Noted time point: pre-sensitization, week 0. Treatment meaning: therapeutic diphenylcyclopropenone sensitization with weekly scalp DPC. The specimen was whole blood, collected in connection with sensitization to the hapten diphenylcyclopropenone (DPC). Receptor source: a woman aged 50 to 60 with alopecia areata. Some clones in this sample may be carry-over from other donors' samples.

This clonotype was observed many times. The DNA of the CDR3 is TGTGCCAGCGCCTCTCCCCAGGGGCGAGCTAACTATGGCTACACCTTC. Translating gives CASASPQGRANYGYTF. This chain connects TRBV28 to TRBJ1-2; a possible D gene is TRBD1 (6 bases). The germline CDR1 and CDR2 sequences are MDHEN and SYDVKM. V was trimmed by 8 bases and J by 0 bases, leaving 19 bases between them. The CDR3 length is 16 residues.

The J gene is TRBJ1-1, the V gene TRBV20-1; 10 bases line up with TRBD1. This CDR3 has 14 amino acids. The J segment lost 3 bases and the V segment lost 1 base, leaving 2 bases of the junction unmatched. CDR1 is DFQATT, CDR2 SNEGSKA, per germline (reference sequence). CDR3 nucleotides: TGCAGTGCTAGAGTAGGGACAGGGGACACTGAAGCTTTCTTT. Its protein is CSARVGTGDTEAFF.

This clonotype has ten or more counts. The J gene is TRBJ2-3, the V gene TRBV5-1, with TRBD2 identical over 14 bases. CDR3 length equals 18 residues. Germline lookup yields CDR1 SGHRS and CDR2 YFSETQ. The V segment lost 0 bases and the J segment 3 bases; nucleotides outside the gene matches: 6. The CDR3 nucleotides are TGCGCCAGCAGCTTGGCGACTAGCGGGGGGGCCAGAACAGATACGCAGTATTTT. Amino acid sequence: CASSLATSGGARTDTQYF.

The sample holds many counts of this clonotype. The rearrangement uses TRBV6-2 or TRBV6-3 and TRBJ1-5, with D perhaps matching TRBD1 (6 bases). The CDR3 extends over 15 amino acids. Germline V gene lookup returns CDR1 MNHEY and CDR2 SVGEGT. V was shortened by 6 bases and J by 7 bases, with 19 bases between the two germline ends. CDR3 coding DNA: TGTGCCAGCAGGGACGAGGGAGGGGGAAGCCAGCCCCAGCATTTT. Encoded protein: CASRDEGGGSQPQHF.

In this sample, this clonotype turned up a few times. V and J are TRBV5-1 and TRBJ1-4; tentatively, D is TRBD1 (5 bases). Trimming removed 4 bases at V and 0 bases at J, with 10 bases between. This CDR3 is built from 15 residues. The germline V gene encodes CDR1 SGHRS and CDR2 YFSETQ. The CDR3 DNA is TGCGCCAGCAGCCCCCGGGACTCAACTAATGAAAAACTGTTTTTT. This sequence encodes CASSPRDSTNEKLFF.

V gene TRBV12-3 or TRBV12-4 combines with J gene TRBJ1-6; D remains ambiguous. The CDR3 consists of 14 residues. Trimming removed 2 bases from V and 7 bases from J, with 9 bases in between. CDR3 protein: CASSLNRFNSPLHF. The CDR3 DNA is TGTGCCAGCAGTTTAAACAGATTCAATTCACCCCTCCACTTT.

In this sample, this clonotype turned up many times. This chain uses TRBV24-1 with TRBJ1-5, with D tentatively TRBD1 (5 bases). Germline CDR1 KGHDR, CDR2 SFDVKD. V was trimmed by 4 bases and J by 9 bases, leaving 12 bases between them. The CDR3 contains 13 residues. The CDR3 loop is CATSDRDFWPQHF. The CDR3 nucleotides read TGTGCCACCAGTGACAGGGATTTTTGGCCCCAGCATTTT.

The chain uses TRBV23-1 and TRBJ1-5; TRBD1 is a possible D gene (6 bases). TRBV23-1 is an open reading frame, and its role is uncertain. V was pared by 11 bases and J by 1 base, with 18 bases between. The CDR3 loop spans 15 amino acids. The CDR3: CARHRGRGSNQPQHF. For the CDR3, the DNA is TGCGCCCGCCATCGCGGCAGGGGAAGCAATCAGCCCCAGCATTTT.

This clonotype was detected only a few times. This chain uses TRBV5-1 with TRBJ1-1; D call uncertain. This CDR3 has 16 amino acids. The ends were cut back, 2 bases at V and 3 bases at J, with 17 bases in the middle. Germline CDR1 and CDR2: SGHRS and YFSETQ. In nucleotides, the CDR3 is TGCGCCAGCAGCTTCACGGAAAAAACTTCGTACACTGAAGCTTTCTTT. Residues: CASSFTEKTSYTEAFF.

This clonotype has only a few counts. The V call is TRBV7-2, the J call TRBJ1-1, with D tentatively TRBD1 (6 bases). In germline, CDR1 is SGHTA, CDR2 FQGNSA. The CDR3 loop spans 14 amino acids. The V and J ends lost 5 bases and 5 bases respectively, with 15 bases between them. This CDR3 is CASSTIQGGTEAFF. CDR3 in DNA: TGTGCCAGCAGCACCATACAGGGAGGAACTGAAGCTTTCTTT.

This clonotype was recorded many times. The genes are TRBV20-1 and TRBJ2-1, with TRBD2 matching 13 bases. Germline trimming cut 6 bases from V and 4 bases from J; bases unmatched to any gene: 6. Germline V lookup: CDR1 DFQATT, CDR2 SNEGSKA (reference sequence). The CDR3 is 15 residues long. CDR3 DNA: TGCAGTGCCCAGGGGACTAGCGGGACTTACAATGAGCAGTTCTTC. This sequence encodes CSAQGTSGTYNEQFF.

This clonotype was observed many times. CDR3 DNA: TGTGCCAGCAGCTTAAGGGGGACAGTCTCCTACGCGAACACCGGGGAGCTGTTTTTT. Translating gives CASSLRGTVSYANTGELFF. V usage is TRBV7-3 and J usage is TRBJ2-2, with TRBD1 matching 7 bases. Trimming at V came to 1 base and at J to 0 bases, leaving 11 bases not matched to a gene. Germline CDR1 and CDR2: SGHTA and FQGTGA. This CDR3 is 19 amino acids long.

This clonotype was counted ten times or more. The J gene is TRBJ2-1, the V gene TRBV18, with TRBD1 identical over 11 bases. CDR1 KGHSH and CDR2 LQKENI come from the germline V gene. The CDR3 contains 15 residues. J was trimmed by 6 bases and V by 0 bases; bases with no gene match: 1. The CDR3 nucleotides are TGTGCCAGCTCACCACCGGGACAGGGGGGCAATGAGCAGTTCTTC. As protein: CASSPPGQGGNEQFF.

The table lists this clonotype with a few counts. The rearrangement uses TRBV7-9 and TRBJ1-1; weak D call: TRBD1 (5 bases). The CDR3 is 17 residues long. Germline V gives CDR1 SEHNR, CDR2 FQNEAQ (reference sequence). V lost 4 bases to trimming and J lost 0 bases, with 18 bases between them. CDR3 residues: CASSSRPRDGLNTEAFF. For the CDR3, the DNA is TGTGCCAGCAGCTCCCGCCCTAGGGACGGCCTGAACACTGAAGCTTTCTTT.

The V call is TRBV7-9, the J call TRBJ2-3; D is possibly TRBD2 (5 bases). Trimming left V 7 bases short and J 4 bases short, with 18 bases between. The CDR3 covers 15 residues. Germline V gives CDR1 SEHNR, CDR2 FQNEAQ (reference sequence). The CDR3 nucleotides are TGTGCCAGCACCCCTGCGGGTCCTGGGTCAGATACGCAGTATTTT. This sequence encodes CASTPAGPGSDTQYF.